Here is one T cell receptor beta chain with its context. Antigen unknown. This may stem from a read error, because a much larger clone lies one nucleotide away. Library preparation (for TCRbeta) was performed with unique molecular identifiers. TCRdb processed the PCR reads anew with MiXCR; each CDR3 protein has one entry. The sample shows about 490,000 distinct CDR3 sequences, over 9.5% of them seen only once. CDR3 length: 14 amino acids. Germline V gives CDR1 MNHEY, CDR2 SVGAGI. Trimming removed 4 bases at V and 2 bases at J, with 10 bases between. This record comes from a study of T-cell reconstitution after alpha-beta-depleted transplantation in children. Study findings and constraints: One year post-transplant, T-cell counts and diversity were largely derived from T cells produced anew.

The chain recombines TRBV6-5 with TRBJ2-3; tentative D call: TRBD1 (6 bases). The sample in question was PBMCs, obtained before TCRalphabeta/CD19-depleted stem cell transplant. The TCR originated in a child younger than 10 with inherited bone marrow failure, due to receive a stem cell transplant. DNA for the CDR3: TGTGCCAGCAGTTCCGCAGGGGTCACAGATACGCAGTATTTT. Translating it yields CASSSAGVTDTQYF.